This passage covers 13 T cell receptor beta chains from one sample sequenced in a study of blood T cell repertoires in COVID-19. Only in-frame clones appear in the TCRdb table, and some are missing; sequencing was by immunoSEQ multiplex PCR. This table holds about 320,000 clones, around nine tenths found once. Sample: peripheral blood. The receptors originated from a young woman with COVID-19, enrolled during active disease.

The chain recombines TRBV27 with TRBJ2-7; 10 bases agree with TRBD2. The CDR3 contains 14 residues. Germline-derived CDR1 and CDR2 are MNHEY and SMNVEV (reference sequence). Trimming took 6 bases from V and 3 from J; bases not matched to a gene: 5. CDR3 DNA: TGTGCCAGCAGCTGGACTAGCGGACTCTACGAGCAGTACTTC. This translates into CASSWTSGLYEQYF.

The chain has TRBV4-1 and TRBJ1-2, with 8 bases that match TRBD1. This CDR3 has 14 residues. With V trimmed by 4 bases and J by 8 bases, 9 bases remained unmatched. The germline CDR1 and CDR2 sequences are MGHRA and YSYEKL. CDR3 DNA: TGCGCCAGCAGCCGAGACTACAGGGGGGAGGGCTACACCTTC. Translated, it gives CASSRDYRGEGYTF.

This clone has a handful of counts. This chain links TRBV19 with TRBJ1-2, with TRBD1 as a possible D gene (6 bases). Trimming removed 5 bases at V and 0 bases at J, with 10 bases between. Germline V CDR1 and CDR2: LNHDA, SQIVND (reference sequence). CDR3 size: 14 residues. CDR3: CASSWRQANYGYTF. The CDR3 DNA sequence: TGTGCCAGTAGTTGGCGACAGGCTAACTATGGCTACACCTTC.

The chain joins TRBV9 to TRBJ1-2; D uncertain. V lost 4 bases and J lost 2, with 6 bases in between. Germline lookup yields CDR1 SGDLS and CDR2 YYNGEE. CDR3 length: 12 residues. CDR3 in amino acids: CASSPGNYGYTF. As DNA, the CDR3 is TGTGCCAGCAGCCCCGGGAACTATGGCTACACCTTC.

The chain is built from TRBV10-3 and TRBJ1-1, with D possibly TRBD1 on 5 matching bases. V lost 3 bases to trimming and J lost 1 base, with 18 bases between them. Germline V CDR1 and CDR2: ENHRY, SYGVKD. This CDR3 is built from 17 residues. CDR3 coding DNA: TGTGCCATCAGTGAAGTTAGTTGGGGGGGGTCGAACACTGAAGCTTTCTTT. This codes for CAISEVSWGGSNTEAFF.

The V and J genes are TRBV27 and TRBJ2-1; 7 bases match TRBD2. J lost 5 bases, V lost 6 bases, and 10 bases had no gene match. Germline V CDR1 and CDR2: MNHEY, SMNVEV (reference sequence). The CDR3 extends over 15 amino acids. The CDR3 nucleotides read TGTGCCAGCAGCCGATGGGGAGGGTGGGACAATGAGCAGTTCTTC. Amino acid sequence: CASSRWGGWDNEQFF.

CDR3 in DNA: TGCGCCAGCAGCTTGTGGGGGGTACAGGAGACCCAGTACTTC. This codes for CASSLWGVQETQYF. The chain recombines TRBV5-1 with TRBJ2-5; tentatively, D is TRBD2 (6 bases). Trimming took 1 base from V and 5 from J, leaving 12 bases between them. The CDR3 covers 14 residues. The germline V gene has CDR1 SGHRS and CDR2 YFSETQ. Full variable domain (remainder filled in from reference TRBV5-1 and TRBJ2-5): KAGVTQTPRYLIKTRGQQVTLSCSPISGHRSVSWYQQTPGQGLQFLFEYFSETQRNKGNFPGRFSGRQFSNSRSEMNVSTLELGDSALYLCASSLWGVQETQYFGPGTRLLVL.

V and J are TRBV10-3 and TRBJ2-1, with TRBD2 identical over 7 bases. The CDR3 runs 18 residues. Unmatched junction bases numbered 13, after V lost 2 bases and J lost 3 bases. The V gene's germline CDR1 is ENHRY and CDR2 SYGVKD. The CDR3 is CAISEGGAGAWDYNEQFF. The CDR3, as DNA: TGTGCCATCAGTGAGGGCGGGGCGGGAGCCTGGGACTACAATGAGCAGTTCTTC.

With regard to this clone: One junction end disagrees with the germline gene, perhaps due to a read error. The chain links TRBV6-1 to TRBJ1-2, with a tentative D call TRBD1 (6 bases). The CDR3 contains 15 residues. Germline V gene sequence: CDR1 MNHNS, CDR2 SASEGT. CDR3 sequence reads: CASSQAPRTDYGYTF. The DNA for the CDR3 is TGTGCCAGCAGTCAAGCACCTCGGACAGACTATGGCTACACCTTC.

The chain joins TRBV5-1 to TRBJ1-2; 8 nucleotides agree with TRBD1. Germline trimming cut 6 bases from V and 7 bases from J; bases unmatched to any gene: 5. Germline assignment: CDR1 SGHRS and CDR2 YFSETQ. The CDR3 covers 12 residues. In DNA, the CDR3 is TGCGCCAGCATCGGACAGGGAGGTGGCTACACCTTC. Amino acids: CASIGQGGGYTF.

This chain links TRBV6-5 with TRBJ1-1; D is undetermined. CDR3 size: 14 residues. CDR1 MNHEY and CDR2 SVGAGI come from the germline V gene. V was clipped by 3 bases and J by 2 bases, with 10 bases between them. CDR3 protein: CASSYVGSNTEAFF. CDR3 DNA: TGTGCCAGCAGTTATGTCGGGTCAAACACTGAAGCTTTCTTT.

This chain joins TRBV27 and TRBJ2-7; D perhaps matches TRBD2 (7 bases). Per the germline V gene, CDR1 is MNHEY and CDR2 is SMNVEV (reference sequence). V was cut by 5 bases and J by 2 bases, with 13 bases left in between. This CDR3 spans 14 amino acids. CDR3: CASSTWEGAYEQYF. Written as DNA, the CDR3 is TGTGCCAGCAGTACCTGGGAGGGGGCCTACGAGCAGTACTTC.

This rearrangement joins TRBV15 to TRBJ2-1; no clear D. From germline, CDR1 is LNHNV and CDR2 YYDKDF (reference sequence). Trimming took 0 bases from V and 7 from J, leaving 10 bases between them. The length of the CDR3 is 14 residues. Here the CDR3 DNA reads TGTGCCACCAGCAGAGAGGTACTGCCGAATGAGCAGTTCTTC. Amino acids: CATSREVLPNEQFF.